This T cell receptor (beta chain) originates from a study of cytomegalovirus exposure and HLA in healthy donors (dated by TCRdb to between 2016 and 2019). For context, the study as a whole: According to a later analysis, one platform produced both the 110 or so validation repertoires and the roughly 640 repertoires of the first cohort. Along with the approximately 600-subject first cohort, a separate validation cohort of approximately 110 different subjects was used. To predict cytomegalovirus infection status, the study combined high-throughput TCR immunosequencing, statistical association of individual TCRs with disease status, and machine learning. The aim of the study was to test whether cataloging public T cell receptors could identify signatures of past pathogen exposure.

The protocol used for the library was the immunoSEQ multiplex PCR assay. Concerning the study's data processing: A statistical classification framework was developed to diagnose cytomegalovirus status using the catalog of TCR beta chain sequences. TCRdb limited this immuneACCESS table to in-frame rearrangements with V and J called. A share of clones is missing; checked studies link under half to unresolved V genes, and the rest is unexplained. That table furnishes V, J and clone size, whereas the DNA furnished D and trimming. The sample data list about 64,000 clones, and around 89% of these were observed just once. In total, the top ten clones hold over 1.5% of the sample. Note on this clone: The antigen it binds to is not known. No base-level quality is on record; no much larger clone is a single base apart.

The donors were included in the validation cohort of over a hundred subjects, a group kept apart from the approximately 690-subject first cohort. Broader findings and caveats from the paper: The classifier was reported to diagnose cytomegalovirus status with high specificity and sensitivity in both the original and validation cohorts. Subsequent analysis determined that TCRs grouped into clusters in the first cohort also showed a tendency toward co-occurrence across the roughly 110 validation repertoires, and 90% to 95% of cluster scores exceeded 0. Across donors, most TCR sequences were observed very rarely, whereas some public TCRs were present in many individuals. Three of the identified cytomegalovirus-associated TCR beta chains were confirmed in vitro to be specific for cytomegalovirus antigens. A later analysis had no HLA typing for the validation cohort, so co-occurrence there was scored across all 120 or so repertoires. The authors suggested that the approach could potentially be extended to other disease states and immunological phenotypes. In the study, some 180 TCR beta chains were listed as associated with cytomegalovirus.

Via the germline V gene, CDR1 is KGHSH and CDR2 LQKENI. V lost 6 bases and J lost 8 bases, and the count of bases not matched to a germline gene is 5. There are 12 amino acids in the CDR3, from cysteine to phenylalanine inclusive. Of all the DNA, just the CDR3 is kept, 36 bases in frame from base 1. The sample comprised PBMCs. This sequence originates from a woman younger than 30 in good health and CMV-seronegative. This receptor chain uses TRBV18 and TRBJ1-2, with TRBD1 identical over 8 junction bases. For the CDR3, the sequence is CASSQDRAGYTF. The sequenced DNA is TGTGCCAGCTCCCAGGACAGGGCGGGCTACACCTTC.